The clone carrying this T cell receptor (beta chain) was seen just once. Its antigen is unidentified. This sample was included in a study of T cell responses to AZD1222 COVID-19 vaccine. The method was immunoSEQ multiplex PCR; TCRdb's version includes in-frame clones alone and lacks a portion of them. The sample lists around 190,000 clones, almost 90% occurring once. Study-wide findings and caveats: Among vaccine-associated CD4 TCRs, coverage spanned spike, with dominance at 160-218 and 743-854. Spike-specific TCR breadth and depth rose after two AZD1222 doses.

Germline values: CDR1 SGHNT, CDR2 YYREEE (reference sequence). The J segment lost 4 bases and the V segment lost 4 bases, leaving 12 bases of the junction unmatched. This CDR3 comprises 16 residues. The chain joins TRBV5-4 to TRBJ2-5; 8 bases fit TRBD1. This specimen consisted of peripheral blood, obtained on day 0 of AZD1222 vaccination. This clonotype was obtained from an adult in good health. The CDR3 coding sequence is TGTGCCAGCAGCCCGCCCCGGCAGGGGGCGGGAGAGACCCAGTACTTC. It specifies CASSPPRQGAGETQYF.